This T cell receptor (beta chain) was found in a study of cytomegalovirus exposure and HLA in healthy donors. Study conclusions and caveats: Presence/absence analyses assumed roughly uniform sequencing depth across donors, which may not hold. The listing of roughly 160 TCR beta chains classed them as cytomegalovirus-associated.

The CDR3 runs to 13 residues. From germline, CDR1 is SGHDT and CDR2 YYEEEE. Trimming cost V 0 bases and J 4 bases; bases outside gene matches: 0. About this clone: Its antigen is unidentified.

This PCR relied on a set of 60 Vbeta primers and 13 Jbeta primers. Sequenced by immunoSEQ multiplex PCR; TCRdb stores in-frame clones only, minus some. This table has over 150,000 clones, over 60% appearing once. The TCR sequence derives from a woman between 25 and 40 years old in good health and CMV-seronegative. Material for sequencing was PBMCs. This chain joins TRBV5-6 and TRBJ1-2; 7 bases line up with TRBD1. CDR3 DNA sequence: TGTGCCAGCAGCTTGGACAGGGGCTATGGCTACACCTTC. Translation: CASSLDRGYGYTF. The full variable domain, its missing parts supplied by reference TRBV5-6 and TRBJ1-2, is DAGVTQSPTHLIKTRGQQVTLRCSPKSGHDTVSWYQQALGQGPQFIFQYYEEEERQRGNFPDRFSGHQFPNYSSELNVNALLLGDSALYLCASSLDRGYGYTFGSGTRLTVV.